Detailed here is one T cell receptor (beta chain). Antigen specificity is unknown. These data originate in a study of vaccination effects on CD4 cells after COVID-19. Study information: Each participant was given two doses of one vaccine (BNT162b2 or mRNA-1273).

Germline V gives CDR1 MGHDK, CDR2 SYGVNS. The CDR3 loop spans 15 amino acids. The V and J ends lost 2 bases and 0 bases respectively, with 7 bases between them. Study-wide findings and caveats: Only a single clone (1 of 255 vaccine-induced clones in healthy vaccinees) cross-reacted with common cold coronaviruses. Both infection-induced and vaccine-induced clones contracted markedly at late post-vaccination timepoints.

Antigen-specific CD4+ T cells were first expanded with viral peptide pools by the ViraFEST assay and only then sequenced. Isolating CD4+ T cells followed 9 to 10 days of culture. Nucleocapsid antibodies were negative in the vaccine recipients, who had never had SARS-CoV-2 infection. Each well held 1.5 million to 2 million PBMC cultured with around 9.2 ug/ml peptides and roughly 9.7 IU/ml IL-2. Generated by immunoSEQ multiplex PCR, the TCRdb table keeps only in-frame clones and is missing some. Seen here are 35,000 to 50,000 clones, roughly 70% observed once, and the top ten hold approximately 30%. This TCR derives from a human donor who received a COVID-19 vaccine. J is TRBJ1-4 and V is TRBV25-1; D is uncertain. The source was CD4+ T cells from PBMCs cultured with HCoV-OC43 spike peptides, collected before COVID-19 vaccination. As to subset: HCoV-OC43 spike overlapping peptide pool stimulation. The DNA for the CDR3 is TGTGCCAGCAGTGAACCTTATGCAACTAATGAAAAACTGTTTTTT. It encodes CASSEPYATNEKLFF.